The clone carrying this T cell receptor beta chain was seen only a few times. Its specificity is not known. PCR involved 60 Vbeta and 13 Jbeta primers. The protocol was immunoSEQ multiplex PCR, while the TCRdb copy is restricted to in-frame clones and leaves out a portion. The repertoire includes around 160,000 clones, around 78% of them detected once, and under 2% sits in the top ten. At collection, donors were nominally healthy, but unrecorded immune exposures were probable. This sample was included in a study of cytomegalovirus exposure and HLA in healthy donors. For the study at large: Assignment to the Caucasian-associated ancestry cluster applied to approximately 80% of the approximately 370 genotyped donors.

Overall study findings and caveats: The authors later found TCR association rates varying by HLA locus, with DRB1 most and HLA-C fewest. In a later analysis, the majority of CMV-associated beta chains seemingly showed HLA restriction.

V lost 5 bases to trimming and J lost 1 base, with 12 bases between them. The CDR3 spans 16 residues. The germline gives CDR1 SGHAT, CDR2 FQNNGV. The sequence derives from a woman under 30 in good health and CMV-seronegative. The chain is built from TRBV11-2 and TRBJ2-6, with unresolved D. The sample comprised PBMCs. CDR3 sequence: CASSHIDTSGANVLTF. The CDR3 coding sequence is TGTGCCAGCAGCCATATAGATACGTCTGGGGCCAACGTCCTGACTTTC. The whole variable domain, filled in from reference TRBV11-2 and TRBJ2-6, reads EAGVAQSPRYKIIEKRQSVAFWCNPISGHATLYWYQQILGQGPKLLIQFQNNGVVDDSQLPKDRFSAERLKGVDSTLKIQPAKLEDSAVYLCASSHIDTSGANVLTFGAGSRLTVL.